This T cell receptor beta chain was retrieved from a study of PD-L1 blockade in urothelial cancer. Overall study context: Patients with male sex and bladder-origin urothelial cancer accounted for most of the roughly 30 enrolled. Blood-derived samples held a median around 140,000 T cells.

CDR3 length: 16 amino acids. CDR1 is LGHNA, CDR2 YNFKEQ, per germline. V shed 4 bases and J 7 bases; nucleotides not matched to a gene: 10. Time point described: peripheral blood 6 weeks after treatment start. Every PCR received spiked-in synthetic TCR analog templates. Produced via immunoSEQ multiplex PCR; TCRdb's table is partial and in-frame only. The table records 40,000 to 60,000 clones, 65% to 85% of them present only once. The clonotype comes from a man between 65 and 85 years old with urothelial cancer. Source: PBMCs, taken around atezolizumab (anti-PD-L1) treatment. The J gene is TRBJ2-1, the V gene TRBV4-2, with 10 bases fitting TRBD2. The CDR3 sequence is CASSLSSGSVQNEQFF. The CDR3 DNA sequence: TGTGCCAGCAGCCTATCTAGCGGGAGCGTGCAGAATGAGCAGTTCTTC.